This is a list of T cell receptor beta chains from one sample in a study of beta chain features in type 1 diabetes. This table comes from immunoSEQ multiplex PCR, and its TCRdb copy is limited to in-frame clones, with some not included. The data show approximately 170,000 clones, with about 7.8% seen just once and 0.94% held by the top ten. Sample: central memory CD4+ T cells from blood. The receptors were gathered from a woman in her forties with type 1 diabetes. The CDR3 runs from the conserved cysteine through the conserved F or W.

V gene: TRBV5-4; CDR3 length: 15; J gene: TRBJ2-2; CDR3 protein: CASSHRQGNTGELFF
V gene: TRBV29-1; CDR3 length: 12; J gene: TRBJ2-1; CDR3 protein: CSVAGTYNEQFF
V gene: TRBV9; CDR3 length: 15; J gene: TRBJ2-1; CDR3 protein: CASSVVAQRNNEQFF
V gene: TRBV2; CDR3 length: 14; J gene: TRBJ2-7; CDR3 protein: CASSESTPLYEQYF
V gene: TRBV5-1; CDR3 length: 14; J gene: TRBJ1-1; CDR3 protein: CASSLGEGNTEAFF
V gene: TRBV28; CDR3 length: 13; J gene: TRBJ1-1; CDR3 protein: CASSHQGYTEAFF
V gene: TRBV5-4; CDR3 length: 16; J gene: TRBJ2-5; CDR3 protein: CASSEYYQGGSGTQYF
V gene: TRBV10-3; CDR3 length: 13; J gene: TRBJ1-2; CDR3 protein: CAISDGNNYGYTF
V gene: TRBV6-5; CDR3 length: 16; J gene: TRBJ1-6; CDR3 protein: CASSYSGSSWNSPLHF
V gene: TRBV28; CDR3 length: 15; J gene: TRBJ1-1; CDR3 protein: CASNTPGQGDTEAFF
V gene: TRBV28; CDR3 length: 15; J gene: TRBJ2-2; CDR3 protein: CASRGAGAGTGELFF
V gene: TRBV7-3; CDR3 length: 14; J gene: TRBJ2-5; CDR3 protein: CASSLGQAQETQYF
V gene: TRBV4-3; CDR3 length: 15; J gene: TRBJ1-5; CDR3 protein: CASSQVTGAGQPQHF
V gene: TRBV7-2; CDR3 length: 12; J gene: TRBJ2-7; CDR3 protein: CASSLGAGRQYF
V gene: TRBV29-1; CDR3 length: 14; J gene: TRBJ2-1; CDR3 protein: CSGGQWSSYNEQFF
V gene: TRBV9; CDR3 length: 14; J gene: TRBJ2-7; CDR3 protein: CASSVEDRVGEQYF
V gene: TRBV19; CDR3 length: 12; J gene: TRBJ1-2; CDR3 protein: CASRATAYGYTF
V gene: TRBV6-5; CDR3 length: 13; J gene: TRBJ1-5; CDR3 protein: CASRTGYDQPQHF
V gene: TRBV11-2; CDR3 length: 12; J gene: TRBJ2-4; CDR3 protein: CASSSGRNIQYF
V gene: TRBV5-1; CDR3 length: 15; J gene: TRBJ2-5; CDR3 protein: CASSDGLAGGETQYF
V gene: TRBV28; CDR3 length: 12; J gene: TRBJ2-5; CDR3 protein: CATGLAGETQYF
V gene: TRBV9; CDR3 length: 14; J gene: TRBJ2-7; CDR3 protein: CASSPYLLSYEQYF
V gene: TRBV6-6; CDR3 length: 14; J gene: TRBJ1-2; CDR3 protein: CASSIDRPSGGYTF
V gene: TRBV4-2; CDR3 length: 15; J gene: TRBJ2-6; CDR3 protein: CASSPTDSGANVLTF
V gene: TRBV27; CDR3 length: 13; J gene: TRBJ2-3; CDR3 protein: CASSSQGRDTQYF
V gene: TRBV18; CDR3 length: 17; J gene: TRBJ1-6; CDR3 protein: CASSQPVGQARNSPLHF
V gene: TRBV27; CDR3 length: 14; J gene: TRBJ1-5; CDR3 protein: CASSDIYSNQPQHF
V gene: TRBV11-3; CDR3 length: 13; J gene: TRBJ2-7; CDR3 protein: CASSLGEGAEQYF
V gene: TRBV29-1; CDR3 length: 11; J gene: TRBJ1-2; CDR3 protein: CSSEEGYGYTF
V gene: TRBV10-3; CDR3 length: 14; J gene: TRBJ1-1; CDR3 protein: CAISDLRGHTEAFF